Listed below are T cell receptor beta chains from one sample, sequenced in a study of human T cells and chemical hapten exposure. One entry per CDR3 protein results from TCRdb running MiXCR on the RACE reads. Seen here are roughly 100,000 distinct CDR3 sequences, 30% to 35% observed once, and the top ten hold more than 2.5%. The sample consisted of whole blood, taken in connection with sensitization to the hapten diphenylcyclopropenone (DPC). Receptor source: a man in his forties or fifties with alopecia areata. Some clones in this sample may be carry-over from other donors' samples. CDR3s include the opening cysteine and the closing phenylalanine or tryptophan. The order of the fields is J gene, V gene, CDR3 protein.

>TRBJ1-3|TRBV18
CASSPSGVAGNTIYF
>TRBJ1-1|TRBV20-1
CSAEDRLKAEAFF
>TRBJ2-5|TRBV6-5
CASAGLAGLGETQYF
>TRBJ2-1|TRBV7-2
CASSLSGSKNEQFF
>TRBJ2-3|TRBV7-9
CASSGRPGGGRATDTQYF
>TRBJ1-6|TRBV7-9
CASSLAVSPLHF
>TRBJ2-3|TRBV18
CASSPELLTDTQYF
>TRBJ1-6|TRBV4-3
CASSQQVNSPLHF
>TRBJ1-2|TRBV15
CATSLQGADGYTF
>TRBJ2-1|TRBV2
CASSESGGRRTNEQFF
>TRBJ2-1|TRBV28
CASSLLATYNEQFF